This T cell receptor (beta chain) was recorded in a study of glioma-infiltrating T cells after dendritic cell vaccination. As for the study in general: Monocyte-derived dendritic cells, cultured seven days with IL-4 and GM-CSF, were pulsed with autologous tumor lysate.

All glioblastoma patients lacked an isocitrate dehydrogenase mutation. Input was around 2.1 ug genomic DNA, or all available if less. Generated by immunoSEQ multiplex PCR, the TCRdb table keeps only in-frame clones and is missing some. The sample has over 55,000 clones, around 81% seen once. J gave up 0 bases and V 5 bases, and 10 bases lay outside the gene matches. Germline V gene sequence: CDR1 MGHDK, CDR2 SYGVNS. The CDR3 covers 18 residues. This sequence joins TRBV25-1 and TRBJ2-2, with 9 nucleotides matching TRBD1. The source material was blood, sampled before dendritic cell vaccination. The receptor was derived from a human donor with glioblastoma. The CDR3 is CASSHHTGTGPNTGELFF. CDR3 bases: TGTGCCAGCAGTCATCACACCGGGACAGGGCCGAACACCGGGGAGCTGTTTTTT.